This TCR beta chain was profiled in a study of CD8 T cells in Susac syndrome. Regarding the study as a whole: The relatively small number of individuals in the TCR sequencing and HLA analysis was acknowledged by the study.

Random hexamers were used to reverse transcribe the RNA input (about 0.5 to 1 ug). Amplification of TCR beta CDR3 was carried out by immunoSEQ multiplex PCR, which covered 54 Vbeta and 13 Jbeta segments. TCRdb recomputed calls from the immunoSEQ multiplex PCR reads with MiXCR, one row per CDR3 protein. There are approximately 300,000 distinct CDR3 sequences in the sample; approximately 85% occur only once, and 0.21% lies in the top ten. Notes on this clonotype: Its target is unknown.

Negative isolation yielded the CD8+ and CD4+ T cells, while FACS enriched the TEMRA cells. Germline lookup yields CDR1 MDHEN and CDR2 SYDVKM. The CDR3 loop spans 12 amino acids. V lost 7 bases and J lost 6, with 11 bases in between. This sequence originates from a human donor with multiple sclerosis. The gene calls are TRBV28 and TRBJ2-3; D remains unclear. Input material: CD8+ T cells from PBMCs. DNA for the CDR3: TGTGCCAGCAATTTTAATATGGATACGCAGTATTTT. Translated, it gives CASNFNMDTQYF. The entire variable domain, with the rest obtained from reference TRBV28 and TRBJ2-3, is as follows: DVKVTQSSRYLVKRTGEKVFLECVQDMDHENMFWYRQDPGLGLRLIYFSYDVKMKEKGDIPEGYSVSREKKERFSLILESASTNQTSMYLCASNFNMDTQYFGPGTRLTVL.